These T cell receptor beta chains were read from a single sample in a study of identical twins. Via MiXCR, TCRdb re-called the 5' RACE reads, giving one row per CDR3 protein. The sample lists fewer than 450,000 distinct CDR3 sequences, approximately 8.8% occurring once. Sequencing used naive T cells sorted from blood. Source of these receptors: a woman aged 45-65 years in good health. CDR3s include the opening cysteine and the closing phenylalanine or tryptophan. Fields, in order: V gene, D gene, clone size, J gene, CDR3 protein, CDR3 DNA. A D gene is named only where the DNA matches it firmly. The size of a clone is reported for some rows only, either as once, few or many, or as a class for expanded clones.

TRBV11-2	TRBD2	NA	TRBJ2-5	CASSSPRLAGVNQETQYF	TGTGCCAGCAGCTCGCCTCGACTAGCGGGCGTTAATCAAGAGACCCAGTACTTC
TRBV7-9	NA	many	TRBJ2-5	CASSLGPGRGKTQYF	TGTGCCAGCAGCTTAGGCCCGGGGCGAGGGAAGACCCAGTACTTC
TRBV27	NA	many	TRBJ2-1	CASSTAGPSLFF	TGTGCCAGCTCGACGGCAGGACCCTCTCTGTTCTTC
TRBV4-1	NA	NA	TRBJ2-1	CASSPLSSGRPHEQFF	TGCGCCAGCAGCCCCCTCTCATCGGGACGCCCCCATGAGCAGTTCTTC
TRBV3-1	TRBD1	many	TRBJ1-1	CASSSLTGRYTEAFF	TGTGCCAGCAGCTCCCTGACAGGGCGATACACTGAAGCTTTCTTT
TRBV20-1	TRBD2	many	TRBJ2-2	CSALRTSGTPGELFF	TGCAGTGCTCTCCGGACTAGCGGGACCCCCGGGGAGCTGTTTTTT
TRBV4-2	TRBD2	few	TRBJ2-1	CASSPLAGAFDNEQFF	TGTGCCAGCAGCCCGCTAGCGGGAGCTTTTGACAATGAGCAGTTCTTC
TRBV12-3/TRBV12-4	NA	few	TRBJ2-5	CASSLVLGGETQYF	TGTGCCAGCAGTTTGGTCCTGGGCGGAGAGACCCAGTACTTC
TRBV5-6	NA	once	TRBJ2-2	CASSRYGPNTGELFF	TGTGCCAGCAGCAGATACGGCCCGAACACCGGGGAGCTGTTTTTT
TRBV4-1	NA	few	TRBJ1-6	CASTGDANSPLHF	TGCGCCAGCACAGGAGACGCCAATTCACCCCTCCACTTT
TRBV27	NA	NA	TRBJ2-1	CASSGAEQFF	TGTGCCAGCAGTGGGGCAGAGCAGTTCTTC
TRBV6-5	NA	few	TRBJ2-1	CASSYSSKGGQFF	TGTGCCAGCAGTTACTCGAGTAAAGGGGGGCAGTTCTTC
TRBV9	NA	NA	TRBJ2-5	CASSVVGRETQYF	TGTGCCAGCAGCGTAGTGGGGCGAGAGACCCAGTACTTC
TRBV2	TRBD1	NA	TRBJ2-2	CASINARGGRAGELFF	TGTGCCAGCATTAACGCCCGAGGGGGCCGGGCCGGGGAGCTGTTTTTT
TRBV25-1	NA	NA	TRBJ1-5	CASSELAQNQSNQPQHF	TGTGCCAGCAGTGAATTGGCCCAGAATCAGAGCAATCAGCCCCAGCATTTT
TRBV20-1	NA	few	TRBJ2-2	CSASIRNTGELFF	TGCAGTGCTTCCATCAGGAACACCGGGGAGCTGTTTTTT
TRBV12-3/TRBV12-4	TRBD1	NA	TRBJ1-2	CASSLGQGASNYGYTF	TGTGCCAGCAGCCTGGGACAGGGGGCGAGTAACTATGGCTACACCTTC
TRBV20-1	TRBD2	NA	TRBJ2-2	CSGGRGDTGELFF	TGCAGTGGAGGTCGGGGGGACACCGGGGAGCTGTTTTTT
TRBV20-1	NA	many	TRBJ2-1	CSARGPLNYNEQFF	TGCAGTGCTAGAGGGCCGCTAAACTACAATGAGCAGTTCTTC
TRBV20-1	TRBD2	NA	TRBJ2-1	CSASPWTSDSEQFF	TGCAGTGCTAGTCCCTGGACTAGCGACAGTGAGCAGTTCTTC
TRBV5-1	TRBD2	many	TRBJ2-7	CASSLGNSGNFDEQYF	TGCGCCAGCAGCTTGGGCAATAGCGGGAACTTTGACGAGCAGTACTTC
TRBV7-9	TRBD1	many	TRBJ2-1	CASSAGTGAFF	TGTGCCAGCAGCGCAGGGACAGGGGCCTTCTTC
TRBV10-3	TRBD1	NA	TRBJ2-7	CATRDRGTNEQYF	TGTGCCACCAGGGACAGGGGTACGAACGAGCAGTACTTC
TRBV11-2	TRBD2	NA	TRBJ2-1	CASSDWGLASSYNEQFF	TGTGCCAGCAGCGATTGGGGACTAGCGTCTTCCTACAATGAGCAGTTCTTC
TRBV28	NA	NA	TRBJ1-3	CASSPPGRDRNTIYF	TGTGCCAGCAGCCCCCCTGGGAGGGACCGAAACACCATATATTTT
TRBV20-1	TRBD2	NA	TRBJ2-1	CSAHGLAGYNEQFF	TGCAGTGCTCACGGACTAGCGGGTTACAATGAGCAGTTCTTC
TRBV7-9	NA	NA	TRBJ1-4	CASSQDSASNEKLFF	TGTGCCAGCAGCCAGGACTCAGCAAGTAATGAAAAACTGTTTTTT
TRBV3-1	NA	many	TRBJ2-5	CASGDTNQETQYF	TGTGCCAGCGGGGACACCAACCAAGAGACCCAGTACTTC
TRBV20-1	TRBD2	few	TRBJ2-1	CSAIIGASGIDEQFF	TGCAGTGCCATTATAGGTGCTAGCGGGATTGATGAGCAGTTCTTC
TRBV5-1	NA	few	TRBJ2-1	CASSLATASAVYNEQFF	TGCGCCAGCAGCTTGGCCACTGCTAGCGCGGTTTACAATGAGCAGTTCTTC
TRBV12-3/TRBV12-4	TRBD2	many	TRBJ2-5	CASTDGWGGETQYF	TGTGCCAGCACGGACGGCTGGGGGGGGGAGACCCAGTACTTC
TRBV20-1	NA	few	TRBJ2-1	CSASSLDSSYNEQFF	TGCAGTGCTAGTTCCCTAGATAGCTCCTACAATGAGCAGTTCTTC
TRBV20-1	TRBD1	few	TRBJ1-2	CSAPGGVYGYTF	TGCAGTGCTCCAGGGGGTGTCTATGGCTACACCTTC
TRBV18	NA	once	TRBJ2-2	CASSPASIGTGELFF	TGTGCCAGCTCACCTGCTAGTATCGGCACCGGGGAGCTGTTTTTT
TRBV5-1	NA	many	TRBJ2-7	CASSLARRDEQYF	TGCGCCAGCAGCTTGGCGCGAAGGGACGAGCAGTACTTC
TRBV12-3/TRBV12-4	TRBD1	many	TRBJ2-1	CASSPGTGGSYNEQFF	TGTGCCAGCAGTCCAGGGACAGGGGGATCCTACAATGAGCAGTTCTTC
TRBV3-1	NA	NA	TRBJ2-3	CASGLSTDTQYF	TGTGCCAGCGGCCTAAGCACAGATACGCAGTATTTT
TRBV7-3	TRBD2	many	TRBJ2-5	CASSSGTSGETQYF	TGTGCCAGCAGCTCCGGGACTAGCGGAGAGACCCAGTACTTC
TRBV4-1	NA	NA	TRBJ1-1	CASSQGRNLGPTNTEAFF	TGCGCCAGCAGCCAAGGGCGAAACCTTGGACCGACGAACACTGAAGCTTTCTTT
TRBV2	TRBD2	NA	TRBJ2-2	CASSGETSGSINTGELFF	TGTGCCAGCAGTGGAGAGACTAGCGGGAGTATAAACACCGGGGAGCTGTTTTTT
TRBV6-2/TRBV6-3	NA	many	TRBJ2-5	CASSYVQETQYF	TGTGCCAGCAGTTACGTGCAGGAGACCCAGTACTTC